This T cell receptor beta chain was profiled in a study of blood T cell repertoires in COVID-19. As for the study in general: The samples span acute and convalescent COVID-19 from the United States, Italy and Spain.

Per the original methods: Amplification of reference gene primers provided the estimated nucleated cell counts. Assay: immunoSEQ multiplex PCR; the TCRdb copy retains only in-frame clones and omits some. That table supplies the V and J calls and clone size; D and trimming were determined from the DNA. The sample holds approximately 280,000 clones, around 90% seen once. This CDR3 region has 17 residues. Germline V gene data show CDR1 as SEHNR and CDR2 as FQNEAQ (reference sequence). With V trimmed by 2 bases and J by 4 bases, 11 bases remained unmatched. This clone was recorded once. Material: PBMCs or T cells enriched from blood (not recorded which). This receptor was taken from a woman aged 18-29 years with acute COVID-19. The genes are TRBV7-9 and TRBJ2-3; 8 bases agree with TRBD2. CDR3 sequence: CASSLRGERELPDTQYF. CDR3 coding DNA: TGTGCCAGCAGCTTACGCGGGGAGCGGGAGTTACCAGATACGCAGTATTTT.